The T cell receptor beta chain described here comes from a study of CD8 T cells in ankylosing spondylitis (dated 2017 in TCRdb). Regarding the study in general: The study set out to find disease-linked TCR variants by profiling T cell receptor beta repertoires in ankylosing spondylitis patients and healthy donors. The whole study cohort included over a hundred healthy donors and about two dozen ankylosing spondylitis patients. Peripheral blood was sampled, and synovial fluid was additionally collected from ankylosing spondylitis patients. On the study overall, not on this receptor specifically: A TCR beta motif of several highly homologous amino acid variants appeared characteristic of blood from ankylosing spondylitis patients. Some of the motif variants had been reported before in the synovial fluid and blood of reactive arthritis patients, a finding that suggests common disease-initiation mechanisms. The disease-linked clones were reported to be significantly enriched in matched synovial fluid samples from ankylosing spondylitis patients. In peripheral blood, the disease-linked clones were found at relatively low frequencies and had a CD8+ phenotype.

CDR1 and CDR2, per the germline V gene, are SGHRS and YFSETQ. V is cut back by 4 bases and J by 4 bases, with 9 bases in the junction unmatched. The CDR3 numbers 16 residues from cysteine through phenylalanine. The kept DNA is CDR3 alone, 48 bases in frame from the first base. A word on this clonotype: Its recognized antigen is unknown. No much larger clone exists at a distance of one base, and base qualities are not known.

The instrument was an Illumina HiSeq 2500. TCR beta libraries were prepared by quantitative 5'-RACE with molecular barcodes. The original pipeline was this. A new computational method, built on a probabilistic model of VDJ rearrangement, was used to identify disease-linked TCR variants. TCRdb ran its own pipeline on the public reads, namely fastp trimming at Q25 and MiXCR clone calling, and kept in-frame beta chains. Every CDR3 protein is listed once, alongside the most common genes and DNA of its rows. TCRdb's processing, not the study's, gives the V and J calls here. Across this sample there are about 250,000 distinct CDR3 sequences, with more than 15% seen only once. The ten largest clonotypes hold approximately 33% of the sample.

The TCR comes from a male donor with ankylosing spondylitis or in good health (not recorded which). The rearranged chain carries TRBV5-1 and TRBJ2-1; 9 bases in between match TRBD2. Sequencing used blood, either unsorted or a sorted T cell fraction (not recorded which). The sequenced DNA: TGCGCCAGCAGCCCAGCGCTAGCGGGATCTTACAATGAGCAGTTCTTC. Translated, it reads CASSPALAGSYNEQFF.